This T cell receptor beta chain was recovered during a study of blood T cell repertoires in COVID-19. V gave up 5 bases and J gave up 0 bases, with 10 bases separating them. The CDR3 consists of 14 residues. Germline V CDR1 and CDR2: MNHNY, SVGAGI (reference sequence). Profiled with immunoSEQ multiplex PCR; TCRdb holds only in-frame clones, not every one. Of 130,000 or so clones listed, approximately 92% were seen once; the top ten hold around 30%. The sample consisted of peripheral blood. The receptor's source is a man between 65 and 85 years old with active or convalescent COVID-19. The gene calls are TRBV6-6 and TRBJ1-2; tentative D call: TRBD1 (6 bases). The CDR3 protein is CASSPTGTNYGYTF. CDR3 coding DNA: TGTGCCAGCAGTCCAACAGGGACTAACTATGGCTACACCTTC.